The 29 T cell receptor beta chains presented below share a single source sample, sequenced in a study of human T cells and chemical hapten exposure. From the RACE reads, TCRdb called clonotypes with MiXCR, one entry per CDR3 protein. The sample lists about 34,000 distinct CDR3 sequences, around 6.5% occurring once. Time point indicated: patch test 1, 2 weeks after DPC sensitization. Treatment described: therapeutic diphenylcyclopropenone sensitization with weekly scalp DPC. It was from unfractionated whole blood that total RNA was extracted. This material consisted of whole blood, taken in connection with sensitization to the hapten diphenylcyclopropenone (DPC). These receptors all come from a young woman with alopecia areata. Some clones in this sample may be carry-over from other donors' samples.

This clonotype occurred many times. The chain carries TRBV4-2 and TRBJ2-7; no definite D call. The CDR3 loop spans 14 amino acids. CDR1 is LGHNA, CDR2 YNFKEQ, per germline. V lost 0 bases and J 3 bases, leaving 9 bases between the germline ends. In DNA, the CDR3 is TGTGCCAGCAGCCAAGATGTCCGTCTCTACGAGCAGTACTTC. Protein: CASSQDVRLYEQYF.

The CDR3 loop is CSVDLTVSTDTQYF. The CDR3 nucleotides are TGCAGCGTTGACCTTACCGTGAGCACAGATACGCAGTATTTT. The chain links TRBV29-1 to TRBJ2-3; D unclear. Trimming left V 3 bases short and J 0 bases short, with 10 bases between. Germline V gives CDR1 SQVTM, CDR2 ANQGSEA. This CDR3 comprises 14 residues.

This clonotype was detected many times. J is TRBJ2-6 and V is TRBV12-3 or TRBV12-4; 8 bases fit TRBD1. The CDR3 contains 17 residues. With 1 base clipped from V and 1 base from J, the junction kept 3 bases outside the gene matches. DNA of the CDR3: TGTGCCAGCAGTTTAGGGACAGGGAGTTCTGGGGCCAACGTCCTGACTTTC. It codes for CASSLGTGSSGANVLTF.

This clonotype has a handful of counts. V gene TRBV12-3 or TRBV12-4 combines with J gene TRBJ1-5; 7 bases map to TRBD1. There are 19 residues in the CDR3. V was pared by 2 bases and J by 0 bases, with 13 bases of the junction left unmatched. CDR3 sequence (DNA): TGTGCCAGCAGTTTACGTCCCGGCAGGGGGTCGGATAGCAATCAGCCCCAGCATTTT. Translation gives CASSLRPGRGSDSNQPQHF.

The CDR3 is CASSEYGTGARNTIYF. Written as DNA, the CDR3 is TGTGCCAGCAGTGAATATGGGACAGGGGCGAGAAACACCATATATTTT. The J gene is TRBJ1-3, the V gene TRBV25-1; 10 bases fit TRBD1. The CDR3 runs 16 residues. Per the germline V gene, CDR1 is MGHDK and CDR2 is SYGVNS. Trimming at V came to 0 bases and at J to 5 bases, leaving 4 bases not matched to a gene.

This clonotype was picked up many times. The rearrangement uses TRBV5-1 and TRBJ1-1, with D possibly being TRBD1 (6 bases). The germline V gene has CDR1 SGHRS and CDR2 YFSETQ. Between the trimmed V and J ends, which lost 0 bases and 0 bases, there was a span of 9 bases. There are 15 residues in the CDR3. DNA of the CDR3: TGCGCCAGCAGCTTGGCGAGGGACATGAACACTGAAGCTTTCTTT. It is translated as CASSLARDMNTEAFF.

This clonotype was detected many times. This chain uses TRBV6-2 or TRBV6-3 with TRBJ1-6; D not resolved. The CDR3 is 11 amino acids. The germline V and J ends were trimmed by 6 bases and 7 bases, with 4 bases remaining between them. Germline values: CDR1 MNHEY, CDR2 SVGEGT. CDR3 bases: TGTGCCAGCAGAGTAAATTCACCCCTCCACTTT. Amino acids: CASRVNSPLHF.

This clonotype came up many times. The chain joins TRBV5-1 to TRBJ1-2; possibly TRBD1 for D (5 bases). Germline V CDR1 and CDR2: SGHRS, YFSETQ. This CDR3 has 18 amino acids. V was shortened by 4 bases and J by 3 bases, with 25 bases between the two germline ends. The CDR3 is CASSQSGQGGVMDYGYTF. The CDR3 region has the DNA TGCGCCAGCAGCCAATCAGGGCAGGGAGGTGTAATGGACTATGGCTACACCTTC.

This clonotype came up many times. V is TRBV6-2 or TRBV6-3 and J is TRBJ2-7; TRBD2 agrees at 12 bases. Trimming took 6 bases from V and 7 from J; bases not matched to a gene: 13. CDR1 and CDR2 (germline): MNHEY, SVGEGT. This CDR3 region has 16 residues. The CDR3 sequence is CASSLPLAGGRKEQYF. CDR3 DNA sequence: TGTGCCAGCAGCCTCCCGCTAGCGGGGGGGCGAAAAGAGCAGTACTTC.

The table lists this clonotype with a few counts. V and J are TRBV10-2 and TRBJ2-7; D gene unclear. The CDR3 covers 15 residues. Germline V gene data show CDR1 as WSHSY and CDR2 as SAAADI. V lost 0 bases to trimming and J lost 2 bases, with 11 bases between them. The CDR3 is CASSESPGTTYEQYF. The CDR3 DNA sequence: TGCGCCAGCAGTGAGTCTCCCGGAACTACCTACGAGCAGTACTTC.

This clonotype was seen more than once but under ten times. The chain links TRBV6-2 or TRBV6-3 to TRBJ1-1; D not certain. The CDR3 covers 14 residues. The V gene lost 1 base and the J gene lost 1 base, with 7 bases spanning the gap. CDR1 MNHEY and CDR2 SVGEGT come from the germline V gene. The CDR3 sequence: CASSYFVQNTEAFF. CDR3 DNA sequence: TGTGCCAGCAGTTACTTTGTTCAGAACACTGAAGCTTTCTTT.

This rearrangement joins TRBV7-2 to TRBJ2-1; 15 nucleotides agree with TRBD2. After removal of 1 base from V and 9 bases from J, the junction contained 7 bases not matched to a gene. This CDR3 spans 17 amino acids. Germline V gene sequence: CDR1 SGHTA, CDR2 FQGNSA. CDR3 residues: CASSLGPGLAGGGEQFF. Written as DNA, the CDR3 is TGTGCCAGCAGCTTAGGTCCGGGACTAGCGGGGGGTGGTGAGCAGTTCTTC.

This sequence joins TRBV13 and TRBJ1-4, with D uncertain. CDR1 and CDR2 from the germline V gene are PRHDT and FYEKMQ (reference sequence). The ends were cut back, 0 bases at V and 2 bases at J, with 7 bases in the middle. This CDR3 comprises 15 residues. This CDR3 reads CASSLGGPTNEKLFF. In DNA, the CDR3 is TGTGCCAGCAGCTTAGGCGGACCTACTAATGAAAAACTGTTTTTT.

In this sample, this clonotype turned up many times. The chain is built from TRBV7-8 and TRBJ1-1; tentatively, D is TRBD1 (6 bases). The germline V gene encodes CDR1 SGHVS and CDR2 FQNEAQ. The CDR3 consists of 17 residues. Deletions cut 5 bases from V and 0 bases from J, with 19 bases between. The CDR3 protein is CASSPATGWGVNTEAFF. The DNA for the CDR3 is TGTGCCAGCAGCCCCGCAACAGGGTGGGGGGTGAACACTGAAGCTTTCTTT.

V and J are TRBV6-2 or TRBV6-3 and TRBJ1-1; D is perhaps TRBD1 (5 bases). V dropped 0 bases and J dropped 6 bases, with 8 bases sitting between them. The CDR3 covers 13 residues. Germline assignment: CDR1 MNHEY and CDR2 SVGEGT. DNA for the CDR3: TGTGCCAGCAGTTACTCTGCGACAGCTGAAGCTTTCTTT. Translating it yields CASSYSATAEAFF.

Turning to this clonotype: An end of the junction does not agree with germline; a read error may underlie this. The rearrangement links TRBV28 to TRBJ2-3; possible D gene TRBD2, 5 bases. Germline lookup yields CDR1 MDHEN and CDR2 SYDVKM. The length of the CDR3 is 13 residues. The CDR3 DNA reads as TGTGCCAGCCTCGAGTCTAGCAAAGATACGCAGTATTTT. Translated, it gives CASLESSKDTQYF.

This clonotype has a handful of counts. The CDR3 protein is CASTPQPNTEAFF. The CDR3 DNA follows: TGTGCCAGCACGCCCCAGCCGAACACTGAAGCTTTCTTT. The V gene is TRBV12-3 or TRBV12-4, the J gene TRBJ1-1; D call uncertain. The CDR3 is made up of 13 amino acids. V was clipped by 7 bases and J by 1 base, with 10 bases between them.

The table lists this clonotype with a few counts. The rearrangement uses TRBV6-5 and TRBJ2-2; 16 bases are shared with TRBD2. The germline V gene has CDR1 MNHEY and CDR2 SVGAGI. V was pared by 8 bases and J by 4 bases, with 13 bases of the junction left unmatched. This CDR3 region has 19 residues. The chain's CDR3 is CASSLTGTSGGAATGELFF. The CDR3, as DNA: TGTGCCAGCTCCTTGACCGGGACTAGCGGGGGGGCCGCCACCGGGGAGCTGTTTTTT.

The table lists this clonotype with many counts. This CDR3 reads CAWTRDRETEAFF. The DNA of the CDR3 is TGTGCCTGGACAAGGGACAGGGAAACTGAAGCTTTCTTT. The genes are TRBV30 and TRBJ1-1; 9 positions match TRBD1. V shed 4 bases and J 5 bases; nucleotides not matched to a gene: 5. Germline CDR1 reads GTSNPN; CDR2 reads SVGIG (reference sequence). CDR3 length: 13 residues.

This clonotype has only a few counts. The genes are TRBV7-9 and TRBJ2-7; weak D call: TRBD1 (5 bases). V lost 5 bases and J 2 bases, leaving 13 bases between the germline ends. The CDR3 sequence is 14 residues long. CDR1 and CDR2 from the germline V gene are SEHNR and FQNEAQ (reference sequence). CDR3 in amino acids: CASSPNRRAYEQYF. The CDR3 DNA reads TGTGCCAGCAGCCCCAACAGGCGAGCCTACGAGCAGTACTTC.

The gene calls are TRBV3-1 and TRBJ2-5; the D gene is possibly TRBD2 (5 bases). Trimming cost V 4 bases and J 0 bases, with 9 bases left between them. Germline V gene lookup returns CDR1 LGHDT and CDR2 YNNKEL (reference sequence). This CDR3 comprises 14 residues. CDR3 protein: CASSPGIYQETQYF. DNA for the CDR3: TGTGCCAGCAGCCCCGGGATATACCAAGAGACCCAGTACTTC.

V and J are TRBV5-4 and TRBJ2-3; no reliable D call. With 0 bases removed from V and 5 bases from J, the gap between germline ends came to 13 bases. The length of the CDR3 is 15 residues. Germline V gives CDR1 SGHNT, CDR2 YYREEE (reference sequence). The CDR3 protein is CASSLDSLDRDTQYF. Here the CDR3 DNA reads TGTGCCAGCAGCTTGGATTCTCTGGATCGAGATACGCAGTATTTT.

The sample holds many counts of this clonotype. The chain combines TRBV2 with TRBJ2-1; D gene uncertain. Germline V gene data show CDR1 as SNHLY and CDR2 as FYNNEI. The CDR3 runs to 11 residues. V lost 3 bases, J lost 4 bases, and 1 base lay in between. CDR3 in amino acids: CASSEYNEQFF. CDR3 coding DNA: TGTGCCAGCAGTGAGTACAATGAGCAGTTCTTC.

This clonotype appeared many times. V and J are TRBV19 and TRBJ2-3, with D tentatively TRBD2 (5 bases). This CDR3 comprises 15 residues. Trimming pared 6 bases from V and 0 bases from J, leaving 13 bases between. The germline V gene encodes CDR1 LNHDA and CDR2 SQIVND (reference sequence). The CDR3 sequence: CASRRAVHSTDTQYF. CDR3 DNA sequence: TGTGCCAGTAGGAGGGCGGTTCACAGCACAGATACGCAGTATTTT.

In its sample, this clonotype was seen many times. The rearrangement joins TRBV10-3 to TRBJ1-4; D possibly corresponds to TRBD1 (6 bases). CDR3 length: 14 amino acids. The germline V gene has CDR1 ENHRY and CDR2 SYGVKD. V was clipped by 3 bases and J by 7 bases, with 12 bases between them. The CDR3 spells CAISDTGIPEKLFF. The CDR3 nucleotides are TGTGCCATCAGTGATACAGGGATCCCTGAAAAACTGTTTTTT.

The J gene is TRBJ1-4, the V gene TRBV29-1; D is unresolved. Germline V gene data show CDR1 as SQVTM and CDR2 as ANQGSEA. Trimming cost V 6 bases and J 3 bases, with 11 bases left between them. The CDR3 totals 13 residues. Here the CDR3 DNA reads TGCAGCGTCGGACGGTCCTCTAATGAAAAACTGTTTTTT. The encoded protein is CSVGRSSNEKLFF. Based on the CDR3 plus reference TRBV29-1 and TRBJ1-4, the full variable domain is SAVISQKPSRDICQRGTSLTIQCQVDSQVTMMFWYRQQPGQSLTLIATANQGSEATYESGFVIDKFPISRPNLTFSTLTVSNMSPEDSSIYLCSVGRSSNEKLFFGSGTQLSVL.

Ten or more counts support this clonotype. CDR3 protein: CSASGMVRTDTQYF. As DNA, the CDR3 is TGCAGTGCTAGTGGGATGGTCCGCACAGATACGCAGTATTTT. This chain joins TRBV20-1 and TRBJ2-3; D remains ambiguous. Trimming shortened V by 3 bases and J by 1 base, and 11 bases separated the two germline ends. The CDR3 consists of 14 residues. From germline, CDR1 is DFQATT and CDR2 SNEGSKA (reference sequence).

This clonotype has ten or more counts. This chain links TRBV5-6 with TRBJ2-7; D perhaps matches TRBD2 (6 bases). Trimming took 0 bases from V and 5 from J, leaving 12 bases between them. CDR1 is SGHDT and CDR2 is YYEEEE in the germline V gene. The CDR3 spans 14 residues. The CDR3, as DNA: TGTGCCAGCAGCTTGGATGGGGGGAACAACGAGCAGTACTTC. It encodes CASSLDGGNNEQYF.

This clonotype was picked up many times. The chain has TRBV11-2 and TRBJ2-3; D perhaps matches TRBD1 (6 bases). The CDR3 is 13 residues long. CDR1 and CDR2 from the germline V gene are SGHAT and FQNNGV. The V and J ends lost 3 bases and 5 bases respectively, with 9 bases between them. The CDR3 reads CASSFRGEDTQYF. The CDR3 bases are TGTGCCAGCAGCTTCAGGGGTGAAGATACGCAGTATTTT.